These 22 T cell receptor beta chains share one sample of origin, sequenced in a study of blood T cell repertoires in COVID-19. Profiled with immunoSEQ multiplex PCR; TCRdb holds only in-frame clones, not every one. The sample has 100,000 or so clones, roughly 81% seen once. The sequencing sample was made of peripheral blood. These receptors came from a man aged 40-49 years with active or convalescent COVID-19.

V is TRBV27 and J is TRBJ1-2; 9 nucleotides line up with TRBD1. Germline CDR1 reads MNHEY; CDR2 reads SMNVEV (reference sequence). J was trimmed by 7 bases and V by 0 bases; bases with no gene match: 6. This CDR3 is built from 15 residues. CDR3 in DNA: TGTGCCAGCAGTTTATCCCCCGGACAGGGGTTTGGCTACACCTTC. It is translated as CASSLSPGQGFGYTF.

The chain employs TRBV30 and TRBJ1-2, with a possible D match to TRBD1 (6 bases). V was cut by 4 bases and J by 6 bases, with 18 bases left in between. The length of the CDR3 is 14 residues. Looked up from germline, CDR1 is GTSNPN and CDR2 is SVGIG (reference sequence). The CDR3 DNA follows: TGTGCCTGGATTCGCGGGGGCGAGGGACATGGCTACACCTTC. It yields the protein CAWIRGGEGHGYTF.

The chain employs TRBV5-1 and TRBJ2-1, with 13 bases identical to TRBD2. This CDR3 has 16 residues. Germline values: CDR1 SGHRS, CDR2 YFSETQ. J gave up 7 bases and V 7 bases, and 11 bases lay outside the gene matches. The CDR3 DNA sequence: TGCGCCAGCGGCCGAATCCCGGGACTAGCGGGGAATGAGCAGTTCTTC. Translating gives CASGRIPGLAGNEQFF.

This clone was seen only once. The chain links TRBV5-6 to TRBJ1-1; TRBD1 matches 7 bases. The J segment lost 1 base and the V segment lost 2 bases, leaving 8 bases of the junction unmatched. The germline CDR1 and CDR2 sequences are SGHDT and YYEEEE. CDR3 length: 16 residues. CDR3: CASSFGQARGNTEAFF. CDR3 sequence (DNA): TGTGCCAGCAGCTTCGGACAGGCCCGAGGGAACACTGAAGCTTTCTTT.

This clone was counted only a few times. The rearrangement uses TRBV5-1 and TRBJ2-7; TRBD1 matches at 10 bases. Germline loops: CDR1 SGHRS, CDR2 YFSETQ. Trimming cost V 0 bases and J 7 bases; bases outside gene matches: 7. The CDR3 loop spans 15 amino acids. The chain's CDR3 is CASSLAGRTGGEQYF. Here the CDR3 DNA reads TGCGCCAGCAGCTTGGCCGGGAGGACAGGGGGTGAGCAGTACTTC.

This chain joins TRBV21-1 and TRBJ1-6; the table's D call, TRBD1, was not checked against the DNA. TRBV21-1 is reported as a pseudogene. This CDR3 has 19 amino acids. CDR3 protein: CASSTLGRDSRIYNSPLHF. In DNA, the CDR3 is TGTGCCAGCAGCACCTTGGGCCGGGACAGCCGAATCTATAATTCACCCCTCCACTTT.

To note about this clone: The junction departs from the called germline gene at one end, perhaps through a read error. The chain employs TRBV23-1 and TRBJ2-7; 10 bases map to TRBD1. TRBV23-1 belongs to the ORF category, with a function that is uncertain. There are 15 residues in the CDR3. CDR3 amino acids: CASSRWADCGGQGPF. In nucleotides, the CDR3 is TGCGCCAGCAGCCGCTGGGCTGATTGTGGGGGACAGGGGCCTTTT.

This chain joins TRBV7-2 and TRBJ2-7; tentatively, D is TRBD1 (5 bases). Germline lookup yields CDR1 SGHTA and CDR2 FQGNSA. Trimming removed 1 base from V and 2 bases from J, with 9 bases in between. The CDR3 has 14 residues. CDR3 in amino acids: CASSLGDSPYEQYF. The CDR3 nucleotides read TGTGCCAGCAGCTTAGGTGACAGCCCCTACGAGCAGTACTTC.

J is TRBJ1-6 and V is TRBV19; TRBD1 aligns across 9 bases. Germline V gene lookup returns CDR1 LNHDA and CDR2 SQIVND (reference sequence). Trimming cost V 5 bases and J 9 bases; bases outside gene matches: 5. This CDR3 region has 14 residues. CDR3 in amino acids: CASSPPGQGSPLHF. CDR3 in DNA: TGTGCCAGTAGTCCTCCGGGACAGGGTTCACCCCTCCACTTT. Filled out from reference TRBV19 and TRBJ1-6, the complete variable domain reads DGGITQSPKYLFRKEGQNVTLSCEQNLNHDAMYWYRQDPGQGLRLIYYSQIVNDFQKGDIAEGYSVSREKKESFPLTVTSAQKNPTAFYLCASSPPGQGSPLHFGNGTRLTVT.

The genes are TRBV5-1 and TRBJ2-3; 14 bases agree with TRBD2. Germline V CDR1 and CDR2: SGHRS, YFSETQ. J lost 0 bases, V lost 2 bases, and 5 bases had no gene match. This CDR3 region has 18 residues. CDR3 nucleotides: TGCGCCAGCAGCTTCCTAGGGACTAGCGGGGGTAGCACAGATACGCAGTATTTT. Encoded protein: CASSFLGTSGGSTDTQYF.

V and J are TRBV12-3 or TRBV12-4 and TRBJ1-6; no clear D. Trimming pared 7 bases from V and 6 bases from J, leaving 10 bases between. CDR3 length: 13 residues. CDR3: CASTPHGNSPLHF. The CDR3 DNA sequence: TGTGCCAGCACCCCCCACGGTAATTCACCCCTCCACTTT.

The V call is TRBV5-3, the J call TRBJ1-1; D ambiguous. TRBV5-3 has ORF status, its function being uncertain. Trimming took 2 bases from V and 0 from J, leaving 11 bases between them. The CDR3 runs 15 residues. This CDR3 reads CARSFLTPMNTEAFF. CDR3 DNA: TGTGCCAGAAGCTTCCTGACACCTATGAACACTGAAGCTTTCTTT.

The rearrangement links TRBV6-5 to TRBJ1-6; 11 nucleotides line up with TRBD1. This CDR3 is 16 amino acids long. The V segment lost 4 bases and the J segment 5 bases; nucleotides outside the gene matches: 4. Germline V CDR1 and CDR2: MNHEY, SVGAGI. CDR3 sequence reads: CASSSLDRGHNSPLHF. The CDR3 DNA sequence: TGTGCCAGCAGTTCCTTGGACAGGGGGCATAATTCACCCCTCCACTTT.

This chain connects TRBV10-3 to TRBJ2-3, with TRBD1 matching over 9 bases. The CDR3 contains 14 residues. Trimming cost V 8 bases and J 3 bases; bases outside gene matches: 6. Germline V gene lookup returns CDR1 ENHRY and CDR2 SYGVKD. DNA for the CDR3: TGTGCCATCGCAACGGGACAGGGAACAGATACGCAGTATTTT. Translated: CAIATGQGTDTQYF.

This clone was seen a single time. The V call is TRBV7-9, the J call TRBJ1-1; 8 bases agree with TRBD1. The CDR3 loop spans 15 amino acids. Looked up from germline, CDR1 is SEHNR and CDR2 is FQNEAQ (reference sequence). The J segment lost 4 bases and the V segment lost 1 base, leaving 5 bases of the junction unmatched. Here the CDR3 DNA reads TGTGCCAGCAGCTTAGTAGGGCAGGGGGCCACTGAAGCTTTCTTT. This translates into CASSLVGQGATEAFF.

The chain recombines TRBV5-1 with TRBJ2-1, with 8 bases lining up with TRBD1. J lost 7 bases, V lost 1 base, and 4 bases had no gene match. The CDR3 is 14 residues long. Germline V gene data show CDR1 as SGHRS and CDR2 as YFSETQ. The CDR3: CASSLSQGGNEQFF. Written as DNA, the CDR3 is TGCGCCAGCAGCTTGTCACAGGGGGGTAATGAGCAGTTCTTC.

The genes are TRBV6-5 and TRBJ2-7; the D gene is possibly TRBD2 (6 bases). The length of the CDR3 is 15 residues. V was trimmed by 0 bases and J by 3 bases, leaving 12 bases between them. The germline V gene encodes CDR1 MNHEY and CDR2 SVGAGI. The CDR3 region is CASSYSGGGFYEQYF. CDR3 in DNA: TGTGCCAGCAGTTACTCGGGGGGAGGCTTCTACGAGCAGTACTTC.

The chain combines TRBV6-5 with TRBJ2-3; D possibly corresponds to TRBD1 (6 bases). Germline assignment: CDR1 MNHEY and CDR2 SVGAGI. Trimming cost V 7 bases and J 1 base, with 15 bases left between them. This CDR3 has 15 amino acids. CDR3 in amino acids: CASKGQGMGTDTQYF. The CDR3 region has the DNA TGTGCCAGCAAGGGTCAGGGGATGGGCACAGATACGCAGTATTTT.

CDR3 coding DNA: TGTGCCAGCAGTTTGCCTAGCGGGGGGGTCGTACAAGAGACCCAGTACTTC. Its translation: CASSLPSGGVVQETQYF. The rearrangement uses TRBV6-9 and TRBJ2-5, with TRBD2 identical over 12 bases. Trimming removed 4 bases from V and 2 bases from J; junction bases left unmatched: 8. This CDR3 comprises 17 residues. Germline CDR1 reads MNHGY; CDR2 reads SVAAGI.

The gene calls are TRBV2 and TRBJ2-2; D is uncertain. Germline CDR1 and CDR2: SNHLY and FYNNEI. Trimming removed 8 bases from V and 14 bases from J, with 21 bases in between. The CDR3 spans 13 residues. The CDR3 sequence: CASEAYSLQRLFF. The CDR3 bases are TGTGCCAGCGAGGCGTACTCTCTCCAACGACTGTTTTTT. The full variable domain, rest sourced from reference TRBV2 and TRBJ2-2, is EPEVTQTPSHQVTQMGQEVILRCVPISNHLYFYWYRQILGQKVEFLVSFYNNEISEKSEIFDDQFSVERPDGSNFTLKIRSTKLEDSAMYFCASEAYSLQRLFFGEGSRLTVL.

The V gene is TRBV6-5, the J gene TRBJ2-7; TRBD1 matches 7 bases. This CDR3 is 15 amino acids long. V trimming: 6 bases; J trimming: 4 bases; junction bases outside the gene matches: 12. Germline V lookup: CDR1 MNHEY, CDR2 SVGAGI. The CDR3 is CASRNPTGKRYEQYF. The CDR3 region has the DNA TGTGCCAGCAGGAACCCGACAGGGAAGAGGTACGAGCAGTACTTC.

This chain uses TRBV20-1 with TRBJ1-6, with D possibly being TRBD1 (6 bases). The CDR3 is 13 amino acids. V gave up 5 bases and J gave up 10 bases, with 15 bases separating them. Germline V gene lookup returns CDR1 DFQATT and CDR2 SNEGSKA (reference sequence). CDR3 sequence reads: CSARDTGRSPLHF. Here the CDR3 DNA reads TGCAGTGCTCGTGATACAGGGAGATCACCCCTCCACTTT.